This T cell receptor (beta chain) was captured in a study of blood T cells in healthy people across ages. This clonotype was detected only once. The second PCR ran about 6 to 12 cycles with a sample-barcoded 5' primer and J-beta primers. TCRdb re-called the 5' RACE reads with MiXCR, one entry per CDR3 protein. The sample has about 1.8 million distinct CDR3 sequences, roughly 52% seen once. This CDR3 is built from 13 residues. Germline V lookup: CDR1 SGHTA, CDR2 FQGNSA. V was pared by 5 bases and J by 8 bases, with 13 bases between. The TCR originated in a woman in her forties in good health. V and J are TRBV7-2 and TRBJ2-1, with D uncertain. Sequenced: blood. The CDR3 reads CASSAARRDEQFF. The CDR3, as DNA: TGTGCCAGCAGCGCGGCGCGTAGGGATGAGCAGTTCTTC.